The T cell receptor beta chain under discussion was sequenced for a study of T-cell memory formation after mild COVID-19. V lost 3 bases and J lost 8, with 14 bases in between. CDR1 is MDHEN and CDR2 is SYDVKM in the germline V gene. CDR3 size: 14 residues. This clonotype was observed a few times. As yet, its antigen is unknown. Findings of the study overall: Researchers could not confirm that second-wave clones peaking on day 37 targeted SARS-CoV-2.

5'RACE with constant-segment primers yielded barcoded, UMI-tagged TCR alpha and TCR beta cDNA libraries. TCRdb re-called the 5' RACE reads with MiXCR, one entry per CDR3 protein. This table holds about 470,000 distinct CDR3 sequences, around 27% found once. The sample consisted of PBMCs or a T cell subset sorted from them (not recorded which). This chain uses TRBV28 with TRBJ2-1; D is possibly TRBD1 (6 bases). This TCR derives from an adult woman who had mild COVID-19 (a few samples of this study predate the infection). Cell type and time point are not known. The CDR3 reads CASSFLGTPDEQFF. CDR3 DNA: TGTGCCAGCAGTTTCTTGGGGACACCAGATGAGCAGTTCTTC.